The entry below describes one TCR beta chain. Its matching antigen is unknown. The sample is drawn from a study of follicular helper T cells after annual influenza vaccination. The wider study: Sampling occurred days 0, 7 and 28 after each influenza vaccination. Whole-study results and caveats: Each annual vaccination recalled recurring oligoclonal ICOS+CD38+ cTfh clonotypes.

This table comes from immunoSEQ multiplex PCR, and its TCRdb copy is limited to in-frame clones, with some not included. The sample holds roughly 9,900 clones; about four fifths are singletons and the top ten take around 0.58%. Per the germline V gene, CDR1 is MDHEN and CDR2 is SYDVKM. V was clipped by 4 bases and J by 8 bases, with 20 bases between them. There are 16 residues in the CDR3. Time point meaning: 2013-2014 season, 7 days after vaccination. No donor had influenza vaccine in the prior 6 months; all lived in the community. Blood volume per time point ranged from roughly 40 to 110 mL. The chain carries TRBV28 and TRBJ1-4; D may be TRBD1 (6 bases). This clonotype was sampled from an adult who received the influenza vaccine. The starting material was CXCR5- memory CD4+ T cells sorted from blood, obtained 7 days after influenza vaccination. CDR3 nucleotide sequence: TGTGCCAGCAGTTCGATAGAGGGGGGGCGACGGGAAAAACTGTTTTTT. Amino acid sequence: CASSSIEGGRREKLFF.